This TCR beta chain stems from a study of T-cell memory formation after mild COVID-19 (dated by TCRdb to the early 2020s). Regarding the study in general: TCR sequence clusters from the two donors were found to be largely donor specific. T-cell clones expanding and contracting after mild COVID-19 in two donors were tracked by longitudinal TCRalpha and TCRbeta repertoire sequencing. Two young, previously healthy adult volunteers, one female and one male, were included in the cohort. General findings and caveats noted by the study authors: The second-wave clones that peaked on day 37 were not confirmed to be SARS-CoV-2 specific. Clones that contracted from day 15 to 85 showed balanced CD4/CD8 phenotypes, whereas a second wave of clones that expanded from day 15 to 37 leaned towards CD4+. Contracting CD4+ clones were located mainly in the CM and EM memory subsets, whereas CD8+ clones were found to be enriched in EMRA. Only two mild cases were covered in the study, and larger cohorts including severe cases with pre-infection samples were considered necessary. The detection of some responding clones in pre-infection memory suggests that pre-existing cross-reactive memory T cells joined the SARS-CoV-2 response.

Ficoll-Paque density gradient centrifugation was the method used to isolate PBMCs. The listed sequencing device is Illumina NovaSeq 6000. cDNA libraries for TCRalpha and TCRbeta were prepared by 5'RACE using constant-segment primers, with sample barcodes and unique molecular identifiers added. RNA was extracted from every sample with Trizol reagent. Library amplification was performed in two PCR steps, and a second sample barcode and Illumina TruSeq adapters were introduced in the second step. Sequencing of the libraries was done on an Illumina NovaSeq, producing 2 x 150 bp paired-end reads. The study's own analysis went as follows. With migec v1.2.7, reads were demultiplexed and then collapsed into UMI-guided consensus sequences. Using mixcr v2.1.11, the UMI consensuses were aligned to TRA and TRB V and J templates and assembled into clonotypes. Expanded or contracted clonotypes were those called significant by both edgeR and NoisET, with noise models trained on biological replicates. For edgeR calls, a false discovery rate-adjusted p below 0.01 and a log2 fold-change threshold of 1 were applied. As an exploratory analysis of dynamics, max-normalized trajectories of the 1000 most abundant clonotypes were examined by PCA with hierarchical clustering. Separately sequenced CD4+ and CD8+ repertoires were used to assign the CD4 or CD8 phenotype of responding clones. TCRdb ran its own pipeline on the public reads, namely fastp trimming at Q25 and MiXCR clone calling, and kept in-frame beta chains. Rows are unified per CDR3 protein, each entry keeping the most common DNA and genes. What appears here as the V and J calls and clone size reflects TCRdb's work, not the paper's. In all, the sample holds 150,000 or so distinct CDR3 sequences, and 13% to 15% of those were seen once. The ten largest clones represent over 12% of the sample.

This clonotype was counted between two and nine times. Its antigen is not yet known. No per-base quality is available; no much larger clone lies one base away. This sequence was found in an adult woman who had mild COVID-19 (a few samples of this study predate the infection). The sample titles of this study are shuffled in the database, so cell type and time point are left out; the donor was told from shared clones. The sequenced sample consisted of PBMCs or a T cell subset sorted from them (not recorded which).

The DNA sequence is TGTGCCAGCAGTTTCGGGTCCGCTGTCTCTGGAAACACCATATATTTT. It translates as CASSFGSAVSGNTIYF. The sequence is built from TRBV6-5 and TRBJ1-3; the D gene assignment is ambiguous. Including cysteine and phenylalanine, the CDR3 has 16 amino acids. The read is trimmed to its CDR3 DNA, 48 bases read in frame from base 1. Cut back by 4 bases and 0 bases, the V and J ends lie 13 bases apart. The germline V gene provides CDR1 MNHEY and CDR2 SVGAGI.